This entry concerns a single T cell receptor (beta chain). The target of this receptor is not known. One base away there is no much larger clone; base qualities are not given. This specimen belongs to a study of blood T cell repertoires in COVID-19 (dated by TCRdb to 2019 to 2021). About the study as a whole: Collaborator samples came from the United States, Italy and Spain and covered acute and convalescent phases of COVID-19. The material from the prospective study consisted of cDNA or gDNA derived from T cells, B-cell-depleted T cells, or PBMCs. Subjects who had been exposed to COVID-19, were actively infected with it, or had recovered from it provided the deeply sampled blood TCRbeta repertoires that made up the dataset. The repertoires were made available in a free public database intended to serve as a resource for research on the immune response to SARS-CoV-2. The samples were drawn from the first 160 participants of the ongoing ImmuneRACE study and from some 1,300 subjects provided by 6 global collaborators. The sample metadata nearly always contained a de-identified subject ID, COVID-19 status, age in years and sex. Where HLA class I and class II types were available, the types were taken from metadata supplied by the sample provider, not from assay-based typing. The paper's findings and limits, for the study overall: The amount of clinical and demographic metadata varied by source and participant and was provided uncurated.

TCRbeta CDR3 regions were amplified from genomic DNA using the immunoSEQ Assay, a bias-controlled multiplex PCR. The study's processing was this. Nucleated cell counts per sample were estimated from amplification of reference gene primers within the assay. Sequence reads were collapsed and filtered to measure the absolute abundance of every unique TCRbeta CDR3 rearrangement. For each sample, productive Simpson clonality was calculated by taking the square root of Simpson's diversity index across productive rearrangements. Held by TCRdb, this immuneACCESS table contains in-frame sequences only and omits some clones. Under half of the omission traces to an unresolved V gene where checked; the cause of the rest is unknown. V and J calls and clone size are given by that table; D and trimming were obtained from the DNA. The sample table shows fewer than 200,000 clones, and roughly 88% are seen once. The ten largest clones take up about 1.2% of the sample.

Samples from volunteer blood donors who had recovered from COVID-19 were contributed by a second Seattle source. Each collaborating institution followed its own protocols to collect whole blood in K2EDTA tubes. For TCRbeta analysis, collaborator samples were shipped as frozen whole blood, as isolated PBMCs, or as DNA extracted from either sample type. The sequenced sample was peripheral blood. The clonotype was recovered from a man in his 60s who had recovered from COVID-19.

The CDR3 reads as follows: CASSPRAGGENTF. The DNA is TGTGCCAGCAGTCCCCGGGCAGGGGGCGAAAACACCTTC. The chain joins TRBV12-3 or TRBV12-4 to TRBJ1-2; 8 bases in between match TRBD1. The CDR3 numbers 13 residues from cysteine through phenylalanine. Of all the DNA, just the CDR3 is kept, 39 bases in frame from base 1. V is cut back by 5 bases and J by 12 bases, with 11 bases in the junction unmatched.